This T cell receptor (beta chain) was observed in a study of cytomegalovirus exposure and HLA in healthy donors (dated by TCRdb to 2015 to 2018). With respect to the entire study: An earlier analysis of fewer than 750 of the donors reported under 300 Gb of sequence data and around 120 million unique TCR beta sequences obtained from some 200 million T cells. In addition to the first cohort of roughly 700 subjects, a separate validation cohort of 130 or so different subjects was used. Among 350 to 400 genotyped donors of the cohort, an average of about 240,000 unique TCR beta nucleotide sequences were sequenced per donor, roughly a sixth of them non-productive. Of the 398 genotyped donors, over 65% fell in the genetic ancestry cluster associated with self-reported Caucasian donors. A later genetic analysis used genome-wide SNP genotypes for about 65% of the roughly 700 donors, treating that subset as a discovery cohort. Because of strong linkage in the cohort, a handful of DR-DQ haplotypes were treated as single units for association and clustering. An earlier analysis of around 540 of the donors applied high-throughput TCR beta sequencing to assess whether each TCR beta V gene segment acted as functional or pseudogenic. To predict cytomegalovirus infection status, the study combined high-throughput TCR immunosequencing, statistical association of individual TCRs with disease status, and machine learning. In a later analysis, previously published TCR beta repertoires from 500 to 750 donors were re-analyzed and high-resolution HLA genotyping was added so that TCR occurrence patterns could be studied. Rather than drawing on any new phenotypic data, the later analysis identified candidate immune exposures from TCR beta sequences and the way those sequences occurred across donors. HLA typing included class I and class II loci at four-digit resolution. The number of donors typed differed by locus, with roughly 620-630 for A, B, C, DRB1 and DQB1, 522 for DQA1, over 600 for DPA1, and roughly 450 for DPB1. Using immunosequencing, the study profiled T cell repertoires from 500 to 800 subjects and related those repertoires to cytomegalovirus serostatus. All discovery cohort repertoires had been generated using a single sequencing platform. An early release covering roughly 580 HLA-typed donors comprised roughly 300 gigabases of sequencing data and tens of millions of unique TCR sequences. Alongside the repertoire data, information on donor age, sex, ethnicity and CMV serostatus was compiled. The aim of the study was to test whether cataloging public T cell receptors could identify signatures of past pathogen exposure.

Study-level results and caveats: A later analysis associated 15,000 or so TCR beta sequences with specific HLA alleles at a false discovery rate of 0.05. An association between a missense DCLRE1C variant and V-gene and J-gene trimming of TCR beta chains was found in a later genetic analysis and replicated in an independent cohort. A later analysis found that TCR association rates varied across HLA loci, with DRB1 alleles showing the most associated TCRs and HLA-C alleles the fewest. Some IMGT-functional V segments, including TRBV6-2 and TRBV6-3, could not be told apart with the 87-base-pair reads, so those segments were excluded. The authors suggested that the approach could potentially be extended to other disease states and immunological phenotypes. Several of the top co-occurrence clusters appeared to be linked to parvovirus B19, influenza, CMV and Epstein-Barr virus, according to a later analysis. A few of the identified cytomegalovirus-associated TCR beta chains were confirmed in vitro to be specific for cytomegalovirus antigens. Cytomegalovirus status was reported to be diagnosed by the classifier with high specificity and sensitivity in both the original and validation cohorts. Across donors, most TCR sequences were observed very rarely, whereas some public TCRs were present in many individuals. A cluster of highly shared sequence variants was judged likely to be a technical artifact of the sequencing pipeline. When HLA alleles, especially DR and DQ, strongly co-occurred, attributing TCR associations to individual alleles was difficult. Linkage disequilibrium might explain the correlated functional status among segregating V segments, but an unknown experimental factor could not be ruled out. Sequencing depth was assumed to be roughly uniform across donors in the presence/absence analyses, though that assumption may not hold. Because counts were too low, 15 to 20 rarely observed V segments, including chromosome 9 orphons, were excluded from the earlier analysis of about 500 of the donors. Because HLA typing was missing for some donors at each locus, association tests included only the typed subset. Only TCR beta chains were sequenced in this cohort, and the absence of alpha or paired-chain data limited detectable features. A further reported finding was that TCR beta sequences accurately predicted the HLA-A and HLA-B alleles for most subjects in the first cohort. A later analysis found that HLA-associated TCR beta chains were more clonally expanded and had lower generation probabilities than equally common non-associated chains. A later genetic analysis reported fewer N-insertions in productive TCRs among donors in an Asian-associated ancestry cluster than the 666-donor mean. For the cohort, immune exposure information was limited to CMV serostatus. An earlier analysis of around 600 of the donors showed that most TCR beta V segments appeared in productive rearrangements either about 87% or about 30% of the time, which broadly matched IMGT annotations. According to a later analysis, most CMV-associated TCR beta chains appeared to be HLA-restricted, and the HLA associations seemed to be driven largely by CMV exposure. A total of 150 to 200 TCR beta chains were listed by the study as associated with cytomegalovirus.

About this clone: This receptor's antigen is unknown. No base quality values were provided; no much bigger clone lies one nucleotide off.

The CDR3 contains 14 residues, cysteine and phenylalanine counted. The only DNA kept is the CDR3, 42 bases in frame from the first base. CDR1 and CDR2 are read off the germline V gene (reference sequence) as MNHEY and SMNVEV. V lost 3 bases and J lost 6 bases; the stretch between them is 14 bases long. In total, fewer than 750 healthy bone marrow donors made up the cohort. All cohort members were sampled while nominally healthy, although unrecorded immune exposures were likely present. The donor tested CMV seropositive, placing the donor among the 250 to 350 seropositive members of the cohort. A peripheral blood sample was collected from each donor, and TCR beta sequencing was performed on peripheral blood mononuclear cells. The Qiagen DNeasy Blood Extraction Kit was used to extract genomic DNA from the blood cell samples. The receptor library was made with the immunoSEQ multiplex PCR assay. The multiplex PCR relied on a mix of 60 forward primers for TCR Vbeta segments and 13 reverse primers for TCR Jbeta segments. Amplification of the CDR3 region of rearranged TCR beta genes was performed with a multiplex PCR assay on genomic DNA. Amplified TCR beta libraries were sequenced as 87-base-pair reads on the Illumina HiSeq System. Per the original workflow: A later analysis tallied 75 million to 95 million unique TCR beta chains across the 666 repertoires, and roughly 11 million of those chains were shared by two or more donors. To remove PCR and sequencing errors, raw reads were error-corrected and collapsed into unique sequences using a nearest-neighbor algorithm that merged closely related sequences. V, D and J gene segments were assigned by aligning CDR3 sequences to IMGT reference sequences. For a sequence to be retained, at least a six-nucleotide match to both a V gene segment and a J gene segment was required. Rearrangements were called productive when the CDR3 lacked stop codons and stayed in frame with V and J; all others were non-productive. Following IMGT convention, CDR3 was defined as the stretch from the second conserved V-encoded cysteine to the conserved J-encoded phenylalanine. The earlier analysis of more than 450 of the donors excluded sequences that lacked an unambiguous match to a single V gene segment. In an earlier analysis of almost 600 of the donors, a V segment was called functional when productive rearrangements were above 56.7%, and segregating when the standard deviation between donors exceeded 5%. A statistical classification framework was built to diagnose cytomegalovirus status from the catalog of TCR beta chain sequences. In a later analysis, TCR nucleotide sequences were compared against IMGT/GENE-DB human TR gene sequences so that V and J genes could be assigned. The TCRdist pipeline was used in a later analysis to assign CDR3 sequences and most-parsimonious VDJ recombination scenarios. A later analysis defined each TCR beta chain by its CDR3 amino acid sequence plus V-gene family, and excluded reads lacking a unique V-gene family. As a way to deal with suspected cross-contamination and a sequencing artifact, a later analysis dropped under 600 nucleotide sequences that were highly shared and had low generation probability. A later analysis calculated a clonal expansion index for each public chain from normalized within-repertoire ranks of inferred template counts. In a later analysis, generation probabilities were computed with a VDJ recombination model fitted to out-of-frame rearrangements, and the resulting probabilities were checked against IGoR. Hypergeometric tests were used in a later analysis to score TCR-TCR, TCR-HLA and TCR-CMV co-occurrence, with a repertoire-size bias correction applied to the TCR pairs. In a later analysis, false discovery rates were estimated by permuting HLA or CMV assignments 20 times. In a later analysis, co-occurring TCRs were grouped using DBSCAN, with TCRdist sequence similarity added in when clustering inside HLA-allele-positive subsets. Repertoires with fewer than 30,000 or more than 120,000 public chains were left out of co-occurrence clustering, as were four to six repertoires with anomalous nucleotide sharing. TCRdb carries this immuneACCESS record with in-frame sequences only. Its versions omit some clonotypes, under half of them owing to an unresolved V gene in the studies checked, with the rest unexplained. V, J and clone size reflect that table, while D and trimming were determined from the DNA. In all, the sample holds about 160,000 clones, and approximately 79% of those were seen once. Roughly 7.1% of the sample comes from the top ten.

Sequences were obtained from PBMCs. The rearranged chain carries TRBV27 and TRBJ1-1, with no confidently assigned D gene. This clonotype was obtained from a middle-aged man in good health and CMV-seropositive. The nucleotide sequence is TGTGCCAGCAGTTTGGGAGGGCATCGCCCTGAAGCTTTCTTT. The resulting protein is CASSLGGHRPEAFF.